Listed below are T cell receptor beta chains from one sample, sequenced in a study of blood T cell repertoires in COVID-19. Assay used: immunoSEQ multiplex PCR; TCRdb lists only in-frame clones, some missing. The data hold tens of thousands of clones, with 80% to 90% observed a single time. Sequenced material: peripheral blood. All receptors derive from a human donor in a cohort sampled during active COVID-19. Both conserved end residues are part of each CDR3. The order of the fields is clone size, V gene, J gene, D gene, CDR3 protein, CDR3 DNA. D genes are given only for firm matches. Some rows have no size entry. The others give once, few or many, or a class for an expanded clone.

NA	TRBV5-8	TRBJ1-5	TRBD1	CASSLGQGDQPQHF	TGTGCCAGCAGCTTGGGACAGGGGGATCAGCCCCAGCATTTT
once	TRBV21-1	TRBJ1-2	NA	CASSKEDRYYGYTF	TGTGCCAGCAGCAAAGAGGACAGATACTATGGCTACACCTTC
NA	TRBV4-2	TRBJ2-7	NA	CASSQDYQGQYEQYF	TGTGCCAGCAGCCAAGATTACCAGGGGCAGTACGAGCAGTACTTC
NA	TRBV6-5	TRBJ1-1	TRBD1	CASRRGRVNTEAFF	TGTGCCAGCAGGAGGGGGCGAGTGAACACTGAAGCTTTCTTT
once	TRBV7-9	TRBJ2-1	TRBD2	CASSLQGSSSGRSGEQFF	TGTGCCAGCAGCTTACAGGGGAGCTCTAGCGGGAGGTCGGGTGAGCAGTTCTTC
NA	TRBV12-3/TRBV12-4	TRBJ2-2	TRBD1	CATDRVNTGELFF	TGTGCCACCGACAGGGTGAACACCGGGGAGCTGTTTTTT
NA	TRBV7-7	TRBJ2-5	TRBD2	CASSPWTSGEQETQYF	TGTGCTAGCAGCCCATGGACTAGCGGCGAGCAAGAGACCCAGTACTTC
once	TRBV19	TRBJ2-2	NA	CASSIGRTAYTGELFF	TGTGCCAGTAGTATCGGCAGGACAGCCTACACCGGGGAGCTGTTTTTT
NA	TRBV19	TRBJ2-3	NA	CASSGQLTDTQYF	TGTGCCAGTAGTGGACAGCTCACAGATACGCAGTATTTT
NA	TRBV30	TRBJ1-5	NA	CAWSAGYQPQHF	TGTGCCTGGAGTGCGGGGTACCAGCCCCAGCATTTT
NA	TRBV11-3	TRBJ2-7	TRBD2	CASSLSGSGAYEQYF	TGTGCCAGCAGCCTTAGCGGGAGTGGCGCCTACGAGCAGTACTTC
NA	TRBV5-3	TRBJ2-5	TRBD2	CARSQCGLAVQETQYF	TGTGCCAGAAGCCAATGCGGACTAGCGGTACAAGAGACCCAGTACTTC
NA	TRBV30	TRBJ1-2	NA	CAWNRFYGYTF	TGTGCCTGGAACAGGTTCTATGGCTACACCTTC
NA	TRBV29-1	TRBJ1-1	NA	CSAHPGGTEAFF	TGCAGCGCACACCCAGGAGGGACTGAAGCTTTCTTT
NA	TRBV27	TRBJ2-2	NA	CASSLLGSPGELFF	TGTGCCAGCAGTCTCCTGGGGAGCCCCGGGGAGCTGTTTTTT
NA	TRBV2	TRBJ2-5	TRBD2	CATKGTSGLQETQYF	TGTGCCACCAAAGGGACTAGCGGACTCCAAGAGACCCAGTACTTC
NA	TRBV5-4	TRBJ1-5	NA	CASSPGFNQPQHF	TGTGCCAGCAGCCCAGGGTTCAATCAGCCCCAGCATTTT
NA	TRBV9	TRBJ2-7	NA	CASSAWDSLSYEQYF	TGTGCCAGCAGCGCCTGGGACTCTCTATCCTACGAGCAGTACTTC
NA	TRBV7-2	TRBJ1-6	TRBD1	CASSSPTGGVSPLHF	TGTGCCAGCAGCTCCCCGACAGGGGGTGTTTCACCCCTCCACTTT
NA	TRBV5-1	TRBJ1-2	NA	CASSLEGALYGYTF	TGCGCCAGCAGCTTGGAAGGGGCCCTCTATGGCTACACCTTC
NA	TRBV27	TRBJ2-1	TRBD1	CASSGTGNEQFF	TGTGCCAGCAGTGGGACAGGGAATGAGCAGTTCTTC
NA	TRBV5-1	TRBJ2-1	TRBD2	CASSVTSGAYNEQFF	TGCGCCAGCAGCGTGACTAGCGGGGCGTACAATGAGCAGTTCTTC